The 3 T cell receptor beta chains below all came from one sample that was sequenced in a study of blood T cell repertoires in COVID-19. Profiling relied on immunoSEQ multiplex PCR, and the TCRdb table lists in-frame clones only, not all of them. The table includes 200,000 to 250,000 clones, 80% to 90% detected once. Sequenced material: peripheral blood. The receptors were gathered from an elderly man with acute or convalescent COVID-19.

The CDR3 nucleotides read TGTGCCAGCTCACCCCAGGGAAGGCGAATTGAAGCTTTCTTT. It specifies CASSPQGRRIEAFF. This chain links TRBV18 with TRBJ1-1; weak D call: TRBD1 (5 bases). Trimming removed 3 bases from V and 7 bases from J, with 15 bases in between. CDR1 and CDR2 from the germline V gene are KGHSH and LQKENI. This CDR3 comprises 14 residues.

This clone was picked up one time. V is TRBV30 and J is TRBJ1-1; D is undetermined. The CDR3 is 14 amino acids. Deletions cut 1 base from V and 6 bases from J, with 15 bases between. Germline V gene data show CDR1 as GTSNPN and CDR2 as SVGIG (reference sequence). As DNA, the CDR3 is TGTGCCTGGAGTGCCCTACCGTTAATAGCTGAAGCTTTCTTT. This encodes CAWSALPLIAEAFF.

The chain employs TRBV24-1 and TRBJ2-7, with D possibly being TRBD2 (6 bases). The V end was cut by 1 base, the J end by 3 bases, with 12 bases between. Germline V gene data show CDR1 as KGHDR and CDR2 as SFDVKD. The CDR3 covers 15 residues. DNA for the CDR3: TGTGCCACCAGTGATTTCCGCTCCGGGGGCTACGAGCAGTACTTC. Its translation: CATSDFRSGGYEQYF.